This T cell receptor (beta chain) derives from a study of CD8+ T cells in alopecia areata. The CDR3 runs to 12 residues. The V end lost 2 bases, the J end lost 3 bases, and 5 bases lay between the germline ends. The germline gives CDR1 MNHNS, CDR2 SASEGT. In each case, RNA was isolated and then reverse transcribed into cDNA as the sequencing template. Some clones are missing from TCRdb's copy, which holds only in-frame ones; the method was immunoSEQ multiplex PCR. The data contain just over 150,000 clones, less than 65% of them seen just once; the ten biggest clones take up just under 20%. This sequence was found in a human donor with alopecia areata. The input for sequencing was CD8+ T cells sorted from blood, taken at week 0. This chain joins TRBV6-1 and TRBJ2-7; D ambiguous. CDR3 sequence reads: CASSESSYEQYF. As DNA, the CDR3 is TGTGCCAGCAGTGAATCCAGCTACGAGCAGTACTTC.